The rows below give T cell receptor beta chains drawn from one sample of a study of neurological immune-mediated disorders. TCRdb reprocessed the 5' RACE reads with MiXCR, giving one entry per CDR3 protein. The data show some 50,000 distinct CDR3 sequences, over 15% seen once. Sample: PBMCs. These receptors all come from a man in his sixties in good health. Both conserved end residues are part of each CDR3. D genes are given only for firm matches. The size entry is marked missing in some rows and otherwise reads once, few, many or a size class.

j_call: TRBJ1-2; clone_size: -; d_call: -; v_call: TRBV14; cdr3_aa: CASSQDQGRGGYTF; cdr3_nt: TGTGCCAGCAGCCAAGATCAGGGTCGGGGAGGCTACACCTTC
j_call: TRBJ1-2; clone_size: many; d_call: -; v_call: TRBV6-6; cdr3_aa: CASRESGLPHGYTF; cdr3_nt: TGTGCCAGCAGGGAATCGGGACTCCCGCATGGCTACACCTTC
j_call: TRBJ2-3; clone_size: many; d_call: -; v_call: TRBV7-3; cdr3_aa: CASSLRGGGRWTYTQYF; cdr3_nt: TGTGCCAGCAGCTTAAGAGGGGGCGGGAGATGGACATATACGCAGTATTTT
j_call: TRBJ1-2; clone_size: many; d_call: -; v_call: TRBV2; cdr3_aa: CASSEASFGYTF; cdr3_nt: TGTGCCAGCAGTGAGGCCAGCTTTGGCTACACCTTC
j_call: TRBJ2-3; clone_size: few; d_call: TRBD2; v_call: TRBV29-1; cdr3_aa: CSVVSGRGSEEPYTQYF; cdr3_nt: TGCAGCGTTGTCAGCGGGAGGGGCTCCGAGGAACCGTATACGCAGTATTTT
j_call: TRBJ1-5; clone_size: many; d_call: -; v_call: TRBV5-1; cdr3_aa: CASSLEGHGQPQHF; cdr3_nt: TGCGCCAGCAGCTTGGAGGGACATGGACAGCCCCAGCATTTT
j_call: TRBJ2-3; clone_size: -; d_call: TRBD2; v_call: TRBV5-1; cdr3_aa: CASNLRGGTDTQYF; cdr3_nt: TGCGCCAGCAACTTGCGGGGGGGCACAGATACACAGTATTTT
j_call: TRBJ1-2; clone_size: -; d_call: -; v_call: TRBV7-9; cdr3_aa: CASSSTEPNYGYTF; cdr3_nt: TGTGCCAGCAGCTCGACGGAACCTAACTATGGCTACACCTTC
j_call: TRBJ2-5; clone_size: few; d_call: -; v_call: TRBV2; cdr3_aa: CASSEGRGGETQYF; cdr3_nt: TGTGCCAGCAGTGAAGGGAGGGGGGGAGAGACCCAGTACTTC
j_call: TRBJ2-1; clone_size: many; d_call: TRBD2; v_call: TRBV9; cdr3_aa: CASSVELAGVDEQFF; cdr3_nt: TGTGCCAGCAGCGTAGAGTTAGCGGGAGTCGATGAGCAGTTCTTC
j_call: TRBJ1-1; clone_size: many; d_call: -; v_call: TRBV12-3/TRBV12-4; cdr3_aa: CASSLGGRMRAFF; cdr3_nt: TGTGCCAGCAGTTTAGGGGGACGGATGAGGGCTTTCTTT
j_call: TRBJ2-1; clone_size: many; d_call: TRBD2; v_call: TRBV3-1; cdr3_aa: CASSYGLAGDKDEQFF; cdr3_nt: TGTGCCAGCAGCTATGGACTAGCGGGAGATAAGGATGAGCAGTTCTTC
j_call: TRBJ1-2; clone_size: many; d_call: -; v_call: TRBV28; cdr3_aa: CASSPGQWREGYTF; cdr3_nt: TGTGCCAGCAGCCCAGGACAGTGGAGGGAGGGCTACACCTTC
j_call: TRBJ2-5; clone_size: many; d_call: TRBD1; v_call: TRBV20-1; cdr3_aa: CSALPGQGAETQYF; cdr3_nt: TGCAGTGCGCTACCGGGACAGGGGGCAGAGACCCAGTACTTC
j_call: TRBJ2-7; clone_size: many; d_call: -; v_call: TRBV7-8; cdr3_aa: CASSLGVPGRGEVGKQYF; cdr3_nt: TGTGCCAGCAGCTTAGGTGTACCCGGGCGGGGTGAAGTGGGGAAGCAGTACTTC
j_call: TRBJ1-4; clone_size: many; d_call: -; v_call: TRBV14; cdr3_aa: CASSPRRNEKLFF; cdr3_nt: TGTGCCAGCAGCCCCCGTAGGAATGAAAAACTGTTTTTT
j_call: TRBJ1-2; clone_size: many; d_call: -; v_call: TRBV24-1; cdr3_aa: CATSDSGLPRGYTF; cdr3_nt: TGTGCCACCAGTGACTCGGGGTTACCAAGGGGCTACACCTTC
j_call: TRBJ1-6; clone_size: many; d_call: -; v_call: TRBV6-5; cdr3_aa: CASSTGNNSPLHF; cdr3_nt: TGTGCCAGCAGTACAGGGAATAACTCACCCCTCCACTTT
j_call: TRBJ1-2; clone_size: many; d_call: -; v_call: TRBV7-2; cdr3_aa: CASSSLTNYGYTF; cdr3_nt: TGTGCCAGCAGCTCCTTAACCAACTATGGCTACACCTTC
j_call: TRBJ1-3; clone_size: many; d_call: -; v_call: TRBV7-2; cdr3_aa: CASSLGTAGTSGNTIYF; cdr3_nt: TGTGCCAGCAGCTTAGGTACGGCAGGAACCTCTGGAAACACCATATATTTT
j_call: TRBJ2-5; clone_size: -; d_call: TRBD2; v_call: TRBV20-1; cdr3_aa: CSAMVPVTSGSSRETQYF; cdr3_nt: TGCAGTGCTATGGTTCCAGTTACTAGCGGGAGCAGTAGGGAGACCCAGTACTTC
j_call: TRBJ1-6; clone_size: few; d_call: -; v_call: TRBV12-3/TRBV12-4; cdr3_aa: CASSLGLGPFLLGSPLHF; cdr3_nt: TGTGCCAGCAGTCTCGGACTTGGGCCATTTTTGTTAGGCTCACCCCTCCACTTT
j_call: TRBJ2-7; clone_size: many; d_call: -; v_call: TRBV28; cdr3_aa: CASHTRQGGFSYEQYF; cdr3_nt: TGTGCCAGCCACACTCGACAGGGAGGGTTTTCCTACGAGCAGTACTTC
j_call: TRBJ2-3; clone_size: many; d_call: -; v_call: TRBV20-1; cdr3_aa: CSVSLGRDDTDTQYF; cdr3_nt: TGCAGTGTATCCTTGGGGCGGGACGACACAGATACGCAGTATTTT
j_call: TRBJ2-7; clone_size: many; d_call: -; v_call: TRBV7-2; cdr3_aa: CASSLPTAYEQYF; cdr3_nt: TGTGCCAGCAGCTTACCTACCGCCTACGAGCAGTACTTC
j_call: TRBJ2-1; clone_size: -; d_call: TRBD2; v_call: TRBV3-1; cdr3_aa: CASSQGGRANNEQFF; cdr3_nt: TGTGCCAGCAGCCAAGGCGGGAGGGCCAACAATGAGCAGTTCTTC
j_call: TRBJ1-2; clone_size: many; d_call: -; v_call: TRBV27; cdr3_aa: CASSLTPPLRNGYTF; cdr3_nt: TGTGCCAGCAGTTTAACCCCCCCGCTTAGGAATGGCTACACCTTC
j_call: TRBJ2-1; clone_size: many; d_call: -; v_call: TRBV24-1; cdr3_aa: CATSDQTVRLEQFF; cdr3_nt: TGTGCCACCAGTGACCAGACTGTCCGCTTGGAGCAGTTCTTC
j_call: TRBJ2-6; clone_size: -; d_call: -; v_call: TRBV7-6; cdr3_aa: CASSLTGRGRSGANVLTF; cdr3_nt: TGTGCCAGCAGCTTGACAGGGCGGGGGAGGTCTGGGGCCAACGTCCTGACTTTC
j_call: TRBJ2-7; clone_size: -; d_call: -; v_call: TRBV12-3/TRBV12-4; cdr3_aa: CASNQMGGEQYF; cdr3_nt: TGTGCCAGCAACCAAATGGGAGGCGAGCAGTACTTC
j_call: TRBJ1-1; clone_size: -; d_call: TRBD1; v_call: TRBV5-1; cdr3_aa: CASSLATGARNTEAFF; cdr3_nt: TGCGCCAGCAGCTTGGCGACAGGGGCAAGGAACACTGAAGCTTTCTTT
j_call: TRBJ1-1; clone_size: many; d_call: -; v_call: TRBV10-3; cdr3_aa: CAISESGNTEAFF; cdr3_nt: TGTGCCATCAGTGAGTCCGGGAACACTGAAGCTTTCTTT
j_call: TRBJ2-1; clone_size: many; d_call: -; v_call: TRBV4-3; cdr3_aa: CASSRRRTGSYNEQFF; cdr3_nt: TGCGCCAGCAGCAGGAGGAGGACGGGCTCCTACAATGAGCAGTTCTTC
j_call: TRBJ2-7; clone_size: many; d_call: -; v_call: TRBV29-1; cdr3_aa: CSAKQGYEQYF; cdr3_nt: TGCAGCGCTAAACAGGGCTACGAGCAGTACTTC
j_call: TRBJ1-6; clone_size: many; d_call: -; v_call: TRBV28; cdr3_aa: CASSFDPNSPLHF; cdr3_nt: TGTGCCAGCAGTTTTGACCCGAATTCACCCCTCCACTTT
j_call: TRBJ1-1; clone_size: many; d_call: -; v_call: TRBV29-1; cdr3_aa: CSVKEVTEAFF; cdr3_nt: TGCAGCGTAAAAGAGGTCACTGAAGCTTTCTTT